These T cell receptor beta chains were read from a single sample in a study of blood T cells in healthy people across ages. TCRdb reanalysed the 5' RACE reads using MiXCR and keeps one entry per CDR3 protein. The repertoire includes approximately 800,000 distinct CDR3 sequences, about 26% of them detected once, and around 3% sits in the top ten. These data were likewise used in another study, on T cells of mothers and their children.

Specimen: blood. These receptors were obtained from a boy younger than 18 in good health. Each CDR3 is given with its conserved first and last residue. Fields, in order: CDR3 length, clone size, D gene, V gene, J gene, CDR3 protein, CDR3 DNA. A D gene is named only where the DNA matches it firmly. Some rows mark clone size as missing; the rest say once, few, many or name a class of expanded clone.

15	few	TRBD1	TRBV28	TRBJ2-3	CASRLPGQGTDTQYF	TGTGCCAGCAGACTACCGGGACAGGGCACAGATACGCAGTATTTT
16	few	.	TRBV6-2/TRBV6-3	TRBJ2-2	CASSFTQSRGAGELFF	TGTGCCAGCAGTTTCACTCAGTCGAGAGGGGCCGGGGAGCTGTTTTTT
13	.	.	TRBV15	TRBJ2-2	CATSRESGGELFF	TGTGCCACCAGCAGAGAAAGCGGCGGGGAGCTGTTTTTT
13	.	TRBD2	TRBV20-1	TRBJ2-7	CGARKAGVYEQYF	TGCGGTGCTAGAAAGGCGGGGGTGTACGAGCAGTACTTC
17	.	TRBD2	TRBV5-1	TRBJ2-1	CASTPGLAGGVYNEQFF	TGCGCCAGCACCCCGGGACTAGCGGGGGGGGTCTACAATGAGCAGTTCTTC
13	.	.	TRBV6-1	TRBJ2-3	CASSGDGTDTKYF	TGTGCCAGCAGTGGGGACGGCACAGATACGAAGTATTTT
14	.	.	TRBV5-1	TRBJ1-1	CASSLESGTTEAFF	TGCGCCAGCAGCTTGGAATCAGGGACCACTGAAGCTTTCTTT
15	few	TRBD2	TRBV29-1	TRBJ2-7	CSVEKSTSGSYEQYF	TGCAGCGTTGAAAAGTCGACTAGCGGCTCCTACGAGCAGTACTTC
13	few	.	TRBV6-6	TRBJ1-2	CASSQRGGYGYTF	TGTGCCAGCAGTCAGAGGGGGGGCTATGGCTACACCTTC
12	many	.	TRBV7-8	TRBJ2-7	CASSGNSYEQYF	TGTGCCAGCAGCGGGAACTCCTACGAGCAGTACTTC
14	.	.	TRBV9	TRBJ1-1	CASSEGGENTEAFF	TGTGCCAGCAGCGAGGGGGGCGAGAACACTGAAGCTTTCTTT
17	few	.	TRBV7-4	TRBJ2-3	CASSLLGRGRHTDTQYF	TGTGCCAGCAGCCTCCTCGGGCGGGGGCGCCACACAGATACGCAGTATTTT
13	.	.	TRBV12-3/TRBV12-4	TRBJ1-2	CASSGSGGYGYTF	TGTGCCAGCAGTGGAAGTGGGGGCTATGGCTACACCTTC
15	.	.	TRBV18	TRBJ2-6	CASFAGGSGANVLTF	TGTGCCAGCTTCGCCGGGGGCTCTGGGGCCAACGTCCTGACTTTC
13	.	.	TRBV6-1	TRBJ2-2	CASSQGSFGELFF	TGTGCCAGCAGTCAGGGTTCGTTCGGGGAGCTGTTTTTT
13	.	.	TRBV28	TRBJ1-1	CASSISGHYEAFF	TGTGCCAGCAGTATTTCCGGACATTATGAAGCTTTCTTT
15	.	TRBD2	TRBV2	TRBJ2-1	CASRPGSGGAKEQFF	TGTGCCAGCCGTCCGGGGAGCGGGGGGGCCAAGGAGCAGTTCTTC
12	.	.	TRBV28	TRBJ2-5	CAAGVTRETQYF	TGTGCCGCCGGGGTGACTCGGGAGACCCAGTACTTC
14	.	.	TRBV6-6	TRBJ2-7	CASSYHGLLYEQYF	TGTGCAAGCAGTTACCACGGACTACTCTACGAGCAGTACTTC
14	.	TRBD2	TRBV18	TRBJ2-1	CASSPREGGNEQFF	TGTGCCAGCTCACCCAGGGAGGGAGGCAATGAGCAGTTCTTC
15	few	.	TRBV12-3/TRBV12-4	TRBJ1-4	CASSPRPGGSEKLFF	TGTGCCAGCAGTCCCCGCCCCGGGGGTAGTGAAAAACTGTTTTTT
14	few	.	TRBV28	TRBJ2-7	CASSFNRRNYEQYF	TGTGCCAGCAGTTTCAATAGGAGAAACTACGAGCAGTACTTC
14	.	TRBD1	TRBV6-5	TRBJ2-7	CASSTRTGVHEQYF	TGTGCCAGCAGTACCAGAACAGGGGTCCACGAGCAGTACTTC
14	few	.	TRBV20-1	TRBJ2-3	CSASTGGGTDTQYF	TGCAGTGCTAGCACGGGGGGCGGCACAGATACGCAGTATTTT
14	.	TRBD2	TRBV29-1	TRBJ2-5	CSVEAASGGRTQYF	TGCAGCGTTGAAGCCGCTAGCGGGGGCCGGACCCAGTACTTC
16	.	TRBD1	TRBV28	TRBJ1-1	CASRTGTGGTNTEAFF	TGTGCCAGCAGAACCGGGACAGGGGGTACGAACACTGAAGCTTTCTTT
15	.	.	TRBV7-9	TRBJ2-3	CASSFWADGSDTQYF	TGTGCCAGCAGCTTTTGGGCAGACGGGTCTGATACGCAGTATTTT
13	.	TRBD1	TRBV20-1	TRBJ2-7	CSARNGQGYEQYF	TGCAGTGCTAGGAACGGACAGGGATACGAGCAGTACTTC
12	few	.	TRBV2	TRBJ1-6	CASSEQYSPLHF	TGTGCCAGCAGTGAACAGTATTCACCCCTCCACTTT
14	few	TRBD2	TRBV7-3	TRBJ2-5	CASSRTSWAETQYF	TGTGCCAGCAGCCGGACTAGTTGGGCAGAGACCCAGTACTTC
11	.	.	TRBV2	TRBJ2-1	CASKGRDEQFF	TGTGCCAGCAAGGGCAGGGATGAGCAGTTCTTC
14	.	.	TRBV5-1	TRBJ2-3	CASSDGGPADTQYF	TGCGCCAGCAGCGACGGGGGGCCGGCAGATACGCAGTATTTT
16	.	.	TRBV3-1	TRBJ1-4	CASSQGSGREEEKLFF	TGTGCCAGCAGCCAAGGTTCGGGCAGAGAGGAGGAAAAACTGTTTTTT
18	.	.	TRBV7-8	TRBJ2-4	CASSLARLGSLAKNIQYF	TGTGCCAGCAGCTTAGCGCGGCTGGGGAGCCTAGCCAAAAACATTCAGTACTTC
14	few	.	TRBV5-1	TRBJ2-7	CASSFSSESYEQYF	TGCGCCAGCAGCTTCTCCAGCGAAAGCTACGAGCAGTACTTC
13	.	.	TRBV5-1	TRBJ2-5	CASTSRGGETQYF	TGCGCCAGCACCTCCCGAGGAGGTGAGACCCAGTACTTC
21	.	.	TRBV18	TRBJ1-5	CASSPEKIPGSGAYSNQPQHF	TGTGCCAGCTCACCCGAGAAAATACCAGGTTCGGGGGCCTATAGCAATCAGCCCCAGCATTTT
16	.	TRBD2	TRBV7-3	TRBJ2-5	CASSLVLAGEQETQYF	TGTGCCAGCAGCTTAGTACTAGCGGGGGAACAAGAGACCCAGTACTTC
14	few	.	TRBV12-3/TRBV12-4	TRBJ2-5	CASSRAGFGETQYF	TGTGCCAGCAGCCGGGCGGGCTTCGGAGAGACCCAGTACTTC
15	.	TRBD2	TRBV20-1	TRBJ2-5	CSATIAGGPLETQYF	TGCAGTGCCACAATAGCGGGGGGGCCTCTAGAGACCCAGTACTTC
14	.	.	TRBV7-9	TRBJ1-6	CASSSMLRGSPLHF	TGTGCCAGCAGCTCCATGCTTCGGGGTTCACCCCTCCACTTT
13	.	.	TRBV12-3/TRBV12-4	TRBJ2-3	CASSFLRADTQYF	TGTGCCAGCAGTTTTCTAAGGGCAGATACGCAGTATTTT
15	many	TRBD2	TRBV7-9	TRBJ2-1	CASSPRGGSYNEQFF	TGTGCCAGCAGCCCCCGCGGGGGCTCCTACAATGAGCAGTTCTTC
13	.	.	TRBV29-1	TRBJ2-5	CSVEVGPLETQYF	TGCAGCGTTGAAGTGGGGCCTCTAGAGACCCAGTACTTC
12	once	.	TRBV6-2/TRBV6-3	TRBJ2-3	CASSARGHAQYF	TGTGCCAGCAGTGCTAGGGGACATGCGCAGTATTTT
13	.	.	TRBV20-1	TRBJ2-7	CSARGLVSHEQYF	TGCAGTGCTAGAGGACTAGTATCTCACGAGCAGTACTTC
11	.	.	TRBV29-1	TRBJ2-7	CSARVSEEQYF	TGCAGCGCCAGGGTTTCTGAGGAGCAGTACTTC
16	.	.	TRBV3-1	TRBJ2-3	CASSQVTRGPRDTQYF	TGTGCCAGCAGCCAAGTTACGCGGGGGCCAAGGGATACGCAGTATTTT
15	.	.	TRBV10-3	TRBJ2-5	CAISGEAGVGETQYF	TGTGCCATCAGTGGAGAGGCAGGGGTGGGAGAGACCCAGTACTTC
14	few	TRBD1	TRBV9	TRBJ2-3	CASSTWDSPATQYF	TGTGCCAGCAGCACCTGGGACAGTCCTGCTACGCAGTATTTT